This T cell receptor beta chain was captured by sequencing in a study of regulatory T cells in long-lasting Graves disease. Germline lookup yields CDR1 MGHRA and CDR2 YSYEKL. Trimming took off 0 bases at V and 4 bases at J, with 6 bases between the two ends. The CDR3 covers 13 residues. The time point was: newly diagnosed GD, antithyroid drugs for less than 3 months. PBMC RNA served as the TCR library source. American Thyroid Association guidelines were used to diagnose Graves' disease. Nine milliliters of peripheral blood were taken and placed in EDTA tubes. The table lists this clonotype with a few counts. Construction of TCR beta libraries relied on iRepertoire HTBI primers and on Arm-PCR targeting CDR3 regions. TCRdb used MiXCR to reprocess the multiplex PCR reads, holding one entry per CDR3 protein. The table lists about 500,000 distinct CDR3 sequences, around 12% of them singletons, with about 8.3% in the top ten.

These same records also appear under a second study, on T cells in Graves' hyperthyroidism and ophthalmopathy.

The TCR sequence derives from a woman aged 25 to 39 with Graves disease. The chain combines TRBV4-1 with TRBJ1-2; D is undetermined. The specimen was peripheral blood mononuclear cells (PBMCs), collected at new diagnosis, from a patient treated with antithyroid drugs. The CDR3 sequence: CASSQDRAYGYTF. CDR3 in DNA: TGCGCCAGCAGCCAAGATCGGGCCTATGGCTACACCTTC.